One and the same sample provided the 13 T cell receptor beta chains below, sequenced in a study of memory CD4+ T cells and cytomegalovirus serostatus. The assay was immunoSEQ multiplex PCR, and TCRdb's table has in-frame clones only and misses some. The sample yields 50,000 to 65,000 clones, over 65% seen once. The sort gate was single viable CD3+CD4+CD8-CD45RO+ cells for memory CD4+ T cells. What was sequenced was memory CD4+ T cells from blood. These receptor sequences come from an adult in good health and CMV-seropositive.

This chain connects TRBV5-6 to TRBJ2-7; D gene uncertain. V was shortened by 2 bases and J by 7 bases, with 7 bases between the two germline ends. Looked up from germline, CDR1 is SGHDT and CDR2 is YYEEEE. This CDR3 contains 11 residues. The CDR3 protein is CASSFQREQYF. The CDR3 region has the DNA TGTGCCAGCAGCTTCCAACGAGAGCAGTACTTC.

This rearrangement joins TRBV5-1 to TRBJ1-2; 10 positions agree with TRBD1. J was trimmed by 8 bases and V by 4 bases; bases with no gene match: 8. CDR1 is SGHRS and CDR2 is YFSETQ in the germline V gene. The length of the CDR3 is 14 residues. The CDR3 DNA sequence: TGCGCCAGCAGCCTCGAGGGGGACAGGGGAGGCTACACCTTC. Protein product: CASSLEGDRGGYTF.

The J gene is TRBJ2-3, the V gene TRBV11-2; D not certain. The CDR3 is 15 amino acids. The V gene's germline CDR1 is SGHAT and CDR2 FQNNGV. Trimming removed 6 bases from V and 0 bases from J, with 13 bases in between. The CDR3 DNA reads as TGTGCCAGCAGTTTCAACCTAGGGAGCACAGATACGCAGTATTTT. Translating gives CASSFNLGSTDTQYF.

The chain combines TRBV5-1 with TRBJ2-4; the match to TRBD1 covers 8 bases. The CDR3 sequence is 15 residues long. CDR1 and CDR2 (germline): SGHRS, YFSETQ. The trim removed 4 bases at V and 7 bases at J, leaving 10 bases unmatched. The CDR3 DNA sequence: TGCGCCAGCAGCGCTGGACAGGGTGAGTGGAACATTCAGTACTTC. This encodes CASSAGQGEWNIQYF.

J is TRBJ1-4 and V is TRBV5-1, with TRBD1 as a possible D gene (5 bases). Per the germline V gene, CDR1 is SGHRS and CDR2 is YFSETQ. This CDR3 comprises 14 residues. Trimming removed 3 bases at V and 3 bases at J, with 9 bases between. The DNA of the CDR3 is TGCGCCAGCAGCTGGGGACCGGCTAATGAAAAACTGTTTTTT. Its protein product is CASSWGPANEKLFF.

The chain's CDR3 is CASSLGQGGTSNYGYTF. CDR3 coding DNA: TGTGCCAGCAGCTTAGGACAGGGCGGAACCTCTAACTATGGCTACACCTTC. V gene TRBV7-9 combines with J gene TRBJ1-2, with 7 bases aligning to TRBD1. This CDR3 spans 17 amino acids. The J segment lost 0 bases and the V segment lost 1 base, leaving 8 bases of the junction unmatched. CDR1 is SEHNR and CDR2 is FQNEAQ in the germline V gene (reference sequence).

The chain has TRBV28 and TRBJ2-3, with a tentative D call TRBD2 (5 bases). Germline CDR1 and CDR2: MDHEN and SYDVKM. The CDR3 sequence is 15 residues long. The V gene lost 6 bases and the J gene lost 1 base, with 14 bases spanning the gap. CDR3 amino acids: CASSTPGVGTDTQYF. DNA for the CDR3: TGTGCCAGCAGCACCCCCGGGGTGGGCACAGATACGCAGTATTTT.

This clone came up a few times. The CDR3 nucleotides read TGTGCCTGGAGTAGAGATAGAGACACTGAAGCTTTCTTT. It is translated as CAWSRDRDTEAFF. The V gene is TRBV30, the J gene TRBJ1-1; D remains ambiguous. Between the trimmed V and J ends, which lost 2 bases and 3 bases, there was a span of 10 bases. Germline assignment: CDR1 GTSNPN and CDR2 SVGIG (reference sequence). CDR3 length: 13 amino acids.

The chain uses TRBV20-1 and TRBJ1-2, with 7 nucleotides matching TRBD1. Germline-derived CDR1 and CDR2 are DFQATT and SNEGSKA (reference sequence). V lost 7 bases, J lost 3 bases, and 2 bases stayed unmatched. The CDR3 totals 11 residues. The CDR3 DNA reads as TGCAGTGTGGGGACAGACTATGGCTACACCTTC. Protein product: CSVGTDYGYTF.

The CDR3 loop reads CAISEAGLGVGYNEQFF. The CDR3, as DNA: TGTGCCATCAGTGAGGCGGGATTAGGAGTAGGATACAATGAGCAGTTCTTC. The V call is TRBV10-3, the J call TRBJ2-1; D may be TRBD2 (6 bases). The V end lost 2 bases, the J end lost 4 bases, and 18 bases lay between the germline ends. Germline V CDR1 and CDR2: ENHRY, SYGVKD. CDR3 length equals 17 residues.

The rearrangement uses TRBV7-9 and TRBJ2-7; D is uncertain. CDR1 SEHNR and CDR2 FQNEAQ come from the germline V gene (reference sequence). The ends were cut back, 5 bases at V and 2 bases at J, with 7 bases in the middle. The CDR3 has 12 amino acids. The CDR3 nucleotides are TGTGCCAGCAGCCAACAAGCCTACGAGCAGTACTTC. Protein sequence: CASSQQAYEQYF.

The genes are TRBV28 and TRBJ2-1; 9 bases align to TRBD1. Germline lookup yields CDR1 MDHEN and CDR2 SYDVKM. V shed 5 bases and J 4 bases; nucleotides not matched to a gene: 6. This CDR3 comprises 15 residues. CDR3 DNA sequence: TGTGCCAGCAGTACGCCGGGACAGGGATACAATGAGCAGTTCTTC. Residues: CASSTPGQGYNEQFF. Based on the CDR3 plus reference TRBV28 and TRBJ2-1, the full variable domain is DVKVTQSSRYLVKRTGEKVFLECVQDMDHENMFWYRQDPGLGLRLIYFSYDVKMKEKGDIPEGYSVSREKKERFSLILESASTNQTSMYLCASSTPGQGYNEQFFGPGTRLTVL.

This chain links TRBV28 with TRBJ2-3, with 7 bases fitting TRBD2. The CDR3 contains 14 residues. V lost 7 bases to trimming and J lost 1 base; unmatched junction nucleotides: 5. The germline CDR1 and CDR2 sequences are MDHEN and SYDVKM. The CDR3 nucleotides are TGTGCCAGCAAATGGGGGAGGGGCACAGATACGCAGTATTTT. Its translation: CASKWGRGTDTQYF.